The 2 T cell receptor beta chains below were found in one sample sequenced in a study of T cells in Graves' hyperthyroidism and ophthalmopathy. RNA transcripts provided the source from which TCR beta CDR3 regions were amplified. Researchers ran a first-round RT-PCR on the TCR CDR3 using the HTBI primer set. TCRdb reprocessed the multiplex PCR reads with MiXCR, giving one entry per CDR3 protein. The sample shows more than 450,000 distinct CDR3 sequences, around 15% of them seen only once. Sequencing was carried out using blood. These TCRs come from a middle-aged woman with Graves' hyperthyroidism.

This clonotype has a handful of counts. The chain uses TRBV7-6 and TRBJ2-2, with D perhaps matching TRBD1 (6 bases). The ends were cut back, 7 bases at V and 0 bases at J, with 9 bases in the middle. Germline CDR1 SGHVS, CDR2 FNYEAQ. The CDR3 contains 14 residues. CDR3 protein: CASMGHPNTGELFF. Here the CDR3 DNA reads TGTGCCAGCATGGGACATCCGAACACCGGGGAGCTGTTTTTT.

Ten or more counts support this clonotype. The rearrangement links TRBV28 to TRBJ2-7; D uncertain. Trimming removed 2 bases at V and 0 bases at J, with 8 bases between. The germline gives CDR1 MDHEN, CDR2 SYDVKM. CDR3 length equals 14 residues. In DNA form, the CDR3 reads TGTGCCAGCAGTTTAGCACAGATCTCCTACGAGCAGTACTTC. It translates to CASSLAQISYEQYF.